This T cell receptor (beta chain) was captured in a study of T cell repertoires in cytomegalovirus infection. Looking at the study overall: Public TCR beta signatures provided an indication of both CMV infection and a matching HLA type.

Only a few counts were recorded for this clonotype. What it binds is not known. TCRdb called the reads again in MiXCR, with one record for every CDR3 protein. The profile shows some 680,000 distinct CDR3 sequences, under 40% of them singletons. Overall study findings and caveats: In two of eight donors, the top clonotype was HLA-C-restricted CMV-specific. Using cumulative public TCR beta family frequency, the authors identified those who carried CMV together with the relevant HLA.

The CDR3 spans 15 residues. The germline V gene encodes CDR1 LGHNA and CDR2 YNFKEQ. V shed 0 bases and J shed 4 bases, with 12 bases lying between them. V is TRBV4-2 and J is TRBJ1-1; D may be TRBD1 (6 bases). The TCR comes from a human donor in good health (CMV status not recorded). Some clones in this sample may be carry-over from other donors' samples. The sample consisted of PBMCs. CDR3: CASSQEQGRGTEAFF. Here the CDR3 DNA reads TGTGCCAGCAGCCAAGAGCAGGGGCGCGGCACTGAAGCTTTCTTT.